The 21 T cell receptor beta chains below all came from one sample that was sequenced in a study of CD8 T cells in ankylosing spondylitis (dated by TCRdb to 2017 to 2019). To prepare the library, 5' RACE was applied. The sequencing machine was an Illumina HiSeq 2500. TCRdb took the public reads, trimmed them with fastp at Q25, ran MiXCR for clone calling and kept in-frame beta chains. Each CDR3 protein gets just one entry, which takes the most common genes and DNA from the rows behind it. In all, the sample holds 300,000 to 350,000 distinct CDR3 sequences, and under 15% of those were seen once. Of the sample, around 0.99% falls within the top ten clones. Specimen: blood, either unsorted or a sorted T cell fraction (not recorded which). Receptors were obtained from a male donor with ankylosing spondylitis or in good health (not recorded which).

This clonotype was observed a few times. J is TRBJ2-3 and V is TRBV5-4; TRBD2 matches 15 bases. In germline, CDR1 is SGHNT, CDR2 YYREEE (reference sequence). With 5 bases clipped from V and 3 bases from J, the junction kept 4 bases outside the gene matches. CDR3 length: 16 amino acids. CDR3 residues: CASRAGTSGRTDTQYF. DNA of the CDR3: TGTGCCAGCAGAGCCGGGACTAGCGGGAGGACAGATACGCAGTATTTT.

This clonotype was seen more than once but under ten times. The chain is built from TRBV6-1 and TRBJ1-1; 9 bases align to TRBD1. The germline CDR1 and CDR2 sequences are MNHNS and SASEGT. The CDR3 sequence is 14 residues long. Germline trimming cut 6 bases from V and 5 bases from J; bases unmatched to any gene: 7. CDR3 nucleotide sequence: TGTGCCAGCAGACCACAGGGGGCAGGGACTGAAGCTTTCTTT. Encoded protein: CASRPQGAGTEAFF.

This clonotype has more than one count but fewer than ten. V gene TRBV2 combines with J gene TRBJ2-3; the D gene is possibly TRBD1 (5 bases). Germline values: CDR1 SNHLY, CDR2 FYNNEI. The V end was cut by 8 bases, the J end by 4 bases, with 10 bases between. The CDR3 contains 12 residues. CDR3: CASRTRADTQYF. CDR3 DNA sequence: TGTGCCAGCCGGACAAGAGCAGATACGCAGTATTTT. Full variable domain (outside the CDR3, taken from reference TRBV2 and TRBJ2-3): EPEVTQTPSHQVTQMGQEVILRCVPISNHLYFYWYRQILGQKVEFLVSFYNNEISEKSEIFDDQFSVERPDGSNFTLKIRSTKLEDSAMYFCASRTRADTQYFGPGTRLTVL.

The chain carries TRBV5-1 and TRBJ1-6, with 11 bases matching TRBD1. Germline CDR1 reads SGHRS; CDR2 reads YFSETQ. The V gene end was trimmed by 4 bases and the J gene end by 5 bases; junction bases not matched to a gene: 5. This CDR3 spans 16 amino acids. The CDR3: CASSLRDRGNNSPLHF. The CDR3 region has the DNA TGCGCCAGCAGCCTGCGGGACAGGGGGAATAATTCACCCCTCCACTTT.

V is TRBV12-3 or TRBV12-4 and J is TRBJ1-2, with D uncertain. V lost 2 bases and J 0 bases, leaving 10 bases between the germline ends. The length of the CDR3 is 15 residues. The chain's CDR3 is CASSLSGRPNYGYTF. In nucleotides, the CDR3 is TGTGCCAGCAGTTTATCAGGCAGACCTAACTATGGCTACACCTTC.

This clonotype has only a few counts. Here the CDR3 DNA reads TGTGCCAGCAGCACCCGAGCGATGAACACCGGGGAGCTGTTTTTT. This encodes CASSTRAMNTGELFF. The V call is TRBV11-2, the J call TRBJ2-2; no definite D call. Germline assignment: CDR1 SGHAT and CDR2 FQNNGV. This CDR3 is 15 amino acids long. Trimming pared 5 bases from V and 1 base from J, leaving 11 bases between.

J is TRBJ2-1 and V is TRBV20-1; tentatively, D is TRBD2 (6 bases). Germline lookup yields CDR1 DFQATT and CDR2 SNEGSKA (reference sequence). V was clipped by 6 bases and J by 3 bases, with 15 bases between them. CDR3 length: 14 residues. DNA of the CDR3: TGCAGTGCCTTAAGCGGAGGGGTCTACAATGAGCAGTTCTTC. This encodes CSALSGGVYNEQFF.

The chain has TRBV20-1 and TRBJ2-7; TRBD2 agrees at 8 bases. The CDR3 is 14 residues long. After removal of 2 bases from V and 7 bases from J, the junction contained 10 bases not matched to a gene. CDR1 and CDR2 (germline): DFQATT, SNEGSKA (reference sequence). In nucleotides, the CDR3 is TGCAGTGCTAGATCCGGTGGCGGGGGGCAAGAGCAGTACTTC. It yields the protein CSARSGGGGQEQYF.

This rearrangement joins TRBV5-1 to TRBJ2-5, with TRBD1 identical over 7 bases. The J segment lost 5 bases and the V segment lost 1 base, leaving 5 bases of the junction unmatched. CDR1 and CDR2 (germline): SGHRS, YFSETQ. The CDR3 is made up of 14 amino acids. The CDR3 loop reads CASSLKGAGETQYF. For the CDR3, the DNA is TGCGCCAGCAGCTTGAAGGGGGCAGGGGAGACCCAGTACTTC.

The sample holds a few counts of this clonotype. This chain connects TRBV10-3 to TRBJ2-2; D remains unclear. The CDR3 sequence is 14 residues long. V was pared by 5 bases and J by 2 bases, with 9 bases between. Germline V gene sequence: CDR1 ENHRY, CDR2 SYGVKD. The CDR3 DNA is TGTGCCATCAGTTTGGCCAGCAACACCGGGGAGCTGTTTTTT. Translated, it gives CAISLASNTGELFF.

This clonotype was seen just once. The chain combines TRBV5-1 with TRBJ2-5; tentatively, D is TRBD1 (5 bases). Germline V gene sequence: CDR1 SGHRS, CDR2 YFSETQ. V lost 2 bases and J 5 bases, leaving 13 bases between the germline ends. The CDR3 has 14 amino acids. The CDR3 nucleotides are TGCGCCAGCAGCTTTGCTCAGGGATGGGAGACCCAGTACTTC. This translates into CASSFAQGWETQYF.

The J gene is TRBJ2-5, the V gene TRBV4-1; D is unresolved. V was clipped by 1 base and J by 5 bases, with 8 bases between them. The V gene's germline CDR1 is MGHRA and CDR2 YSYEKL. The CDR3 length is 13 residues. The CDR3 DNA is TGCGCCAGCAGCCAAGTTGTTCCGGAGACCCAGTACTTC. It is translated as CASSQVVPETQYF.

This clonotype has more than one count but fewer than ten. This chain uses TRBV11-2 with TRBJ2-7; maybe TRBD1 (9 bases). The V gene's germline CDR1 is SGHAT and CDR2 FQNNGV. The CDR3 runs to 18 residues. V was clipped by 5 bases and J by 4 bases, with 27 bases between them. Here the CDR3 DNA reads TGTGCCAGCAGCGGATATTCCGGGGGGGACAGGGTTAGGTACGAGCAGTACTTC. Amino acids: CASSGYSGGDRVRYEQYF. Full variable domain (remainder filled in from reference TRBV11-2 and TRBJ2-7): EAGVAQSPRYKIIEKRQSVAFWCNPISGHATLYWYQQILGQGPKLLIQFQNNGVVDDSQLPKDRFSAERLKGVDSTLKIQPAKLEDSAVYLCASSGYSGGDRVRYEQYFGPGTRLTVT.

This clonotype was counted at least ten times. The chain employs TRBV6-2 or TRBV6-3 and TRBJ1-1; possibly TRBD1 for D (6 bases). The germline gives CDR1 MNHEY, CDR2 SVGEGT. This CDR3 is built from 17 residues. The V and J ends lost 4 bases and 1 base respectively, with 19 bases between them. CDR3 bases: TGTGCCAGCAGTTCCAACCCTTTTTCGACAGGGAACACTGAAGCTTTCTTT. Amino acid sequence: CASSSNPFSTGNTEAFF.

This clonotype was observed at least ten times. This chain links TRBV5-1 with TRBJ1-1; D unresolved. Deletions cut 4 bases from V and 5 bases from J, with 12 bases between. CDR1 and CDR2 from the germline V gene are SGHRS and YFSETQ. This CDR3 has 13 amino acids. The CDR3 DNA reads TGCGCCAGCAGCGCGTGGGATAGGACTGAAGCTTTCTTT. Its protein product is CASSAWDRTEAFF. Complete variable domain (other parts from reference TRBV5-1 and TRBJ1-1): KAGVTQTPRYLIKTRGQQVTLSCSPISGHRSVSWYQQTPGQGLQFLFEYFSETQRNKGNFPGRFSGRQFSNSRSEMNVSTLELGDSALYLCASSAWDRTEAFFGQGTRLTVV.

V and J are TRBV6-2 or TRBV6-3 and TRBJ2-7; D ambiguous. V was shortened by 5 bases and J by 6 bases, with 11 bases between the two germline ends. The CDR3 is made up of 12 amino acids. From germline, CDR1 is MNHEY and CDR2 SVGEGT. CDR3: CASSPPSGEQYF. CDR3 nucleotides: TGTGCCAGCAGTCCCCCCTCGGGCGAGCAGTACTTC.

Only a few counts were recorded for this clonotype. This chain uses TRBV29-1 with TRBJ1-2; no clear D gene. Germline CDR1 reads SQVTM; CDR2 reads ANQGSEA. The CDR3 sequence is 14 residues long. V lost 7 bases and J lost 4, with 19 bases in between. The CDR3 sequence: CSGEEAASGYGYTF. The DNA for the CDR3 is TGCAGCGGAGAAGAGGCCGCCTCTGGCTATGGCTACACCTTC.

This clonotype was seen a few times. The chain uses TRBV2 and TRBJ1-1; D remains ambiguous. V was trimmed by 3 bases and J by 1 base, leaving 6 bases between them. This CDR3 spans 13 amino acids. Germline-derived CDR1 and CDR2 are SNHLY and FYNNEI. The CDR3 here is CASSDASNTEAFF. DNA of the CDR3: TGTGCCAGCAGTGACGCGTCGAACACTGAAGCTTTCTTT.

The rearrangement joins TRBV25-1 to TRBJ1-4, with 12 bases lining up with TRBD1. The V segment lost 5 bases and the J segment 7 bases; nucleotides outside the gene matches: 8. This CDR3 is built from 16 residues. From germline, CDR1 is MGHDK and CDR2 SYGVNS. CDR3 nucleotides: TGTGCCAGCAGTCGGGGACAGGGGGCGAGAAGTGAAAAACTGTTTTTT. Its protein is CASSRGQGARSEKLFF.

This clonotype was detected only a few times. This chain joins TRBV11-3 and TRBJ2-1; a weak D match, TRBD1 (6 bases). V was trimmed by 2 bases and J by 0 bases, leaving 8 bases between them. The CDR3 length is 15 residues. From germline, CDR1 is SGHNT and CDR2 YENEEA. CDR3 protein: CASSLRTDSYNEQFF. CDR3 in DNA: TGTGCCAGCAGCTTAAGGACAGACTCCTACAATGAGCAGTTCTTC.

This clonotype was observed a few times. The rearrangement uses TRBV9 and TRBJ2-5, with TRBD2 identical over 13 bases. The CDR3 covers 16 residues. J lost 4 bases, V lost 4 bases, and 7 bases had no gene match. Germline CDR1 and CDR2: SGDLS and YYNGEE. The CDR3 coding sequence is TGTGCCAGCAGCTCAAGACTAGCGGGAGGCTTAGAGACCCAGTACTTC. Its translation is CASSSRLAGGLETQYF.